Below are 18 T cell receptor beta chains sequenced from a single sample in a study of blood T cell repertoires in COVID-19. Assay used: immunoSEQ multiplex PCR; TCRdb lists only in-frame clones, some missing. The sample lists roughly 380,000 clones; about 88% were seen once. Sequenced input: PBMCs or T cells enriched from blood (not recorded which). These TCRs come from a woman in her twenties or thirties who had been exposed to COVID-19.

The chain combines TRBV18 with TRBJ1-1; weak D call: TRBD1 (6 bases). The CDR3 has 14 residues. Trimming shortened V by 3 bases and J by 6 bases, and 14 bases separated the two germline ends. Germline CDR1 KGHSH, CDR2 LQKENI. CDR3 nucleotides: TGTGCCAGCTCACCCCAGGGGCCCGTGGCTGAAGCTTTCTTT. It yields the protein CASSPQGPVAEAFF.

The chain combines TRBV28 with TRBJ1-2; D unresolved. The V end was cut by 1 base, the J end by 5 bases, with 11 bases between. This CDR3 spans 14 amino acids. CDR1 is MDHEN and CDR2 is SYDVKM in the germline V gene. The DNA of the CDR3 is TGTGCCAGCAGTTTATCGTCCCCCTTTTATGGCTACACCTTC. It specifies CASSLSSPFYGYTF.

The J gene is TRBJ2-7, the V gene TRBV28; 7 nucleotides line up with TRBD2. The V gene's germline CDR1 is MDHEN and CDR2 SYDVKM. V shed 2 bases, J shed 2 bases, and the junction held 6 bases outside the gene matches. This CDR3 contains 15 residues. The CDR3 region has the DNA TGTGCCAGCAGTTTAGCCCAGCGGGATGCCTACGAGCAGTACTTC. It yields the protein CASSLAQRDAYEQYF.

The J gene is TRBJ2-7, the V gene TRBV7-8, with 7 bases lining up with TRBD1. CDR1 and CDR2 from the germline V gene are SGHVS and FQNEAQ. Trimming cost V 6 bases and J 0 bases; bases outside gene matches: 5. The CDR3 runs to 14 residues. CDR3 residues: CASSLGQISYEQYF. The CDR3 bases are TGTGCCAGCAGTTTGGGACAGATCTCCTACGAGCAGTACTTC.

The count of this clone is one. The chain employs TRBV6-1 and TRBJ1-2; D is uncertain. The germline CDR1 and CDR2 sequences are MNHNS and SASEGT. V lost 3 bases and J lost 0, with 5 bases in between. The CDR3 totals 13 residues. The CDR3 is CASSDTANYGYTF. The CDR3 bases are TGTGCCAGCAGTGATACAGCTAACTATGGCTACACCTTC.

The rearrangement uses TRBV28 and TRBJ2-7; 9 positions agree with TRBD1. Germline CDR1 is MDHEN and CDR2 is SYDVKM. The CDR3 has 15 amino acids. The J segment lost 6 bases and the V segment lost 4 bases, leaving 10 bases of the junction unmatched. The CDR3 nucleotides read TGTGCCAGCAGTTCACTGGGACAGGGTACGAGCGAGCAGTACTTC. This gives the protein CASSSLGQGTSEQYF.

The chain has TRBV19 and TRBJ1-1; tentative D call: TRBD1 (6 bases). Per the germline V gene, CDR1 is LNHDA and CDR2 is SQIVND (reference sequence). This CDR3 has 13 residues. Trimming removed 3 bases at V and 5 bases at J, with 10 bases between. The CDR3 spells CASSIKRGTEAFF. DNA for the CDR3: TGTGCCAGTAGTATTAAGAGGGGGACTGAAGCTTTCTTT.

V gene TRBV7-8 combines with J gene TRBJ1-4; D not resolved. Trimming pared 5 bases from V and 1 base from J, leaving 11 bases between. CDR1 is SGHVS and CDR2 is FQNEAQ in the germline V gene. This CDR3 region has 15 residues. In DNA, the CDR3 is TGTGCCAGCAGCCCCGAGTTCGTAACTAATGAAAAACTGTTTTTT. This gives the protein CASSPEFVTNEKLFF. Based on the CDR3 plus reference TRBV7-8 and TRBJ1-4, the full variable domain is GAGVSQSPRYKVAKRGQDVALRCDPISGHVSLFWYQQALGQGPEFLTYFQNEAQLDKSGLPSDRFFAERPEGSVSTLKIQRTQQEDSAVYLCASSPEFVTNEKLFFGSGTQLSVL.

The V and J genes are TRBV5-6 and TRBJ2-3; D remains ambiguous. CDR3 length: 14 amino acids. The V end was cut by 4 bases, the J end by 3 bases, with 12 bases between. The germline V gene has CDR1 SGHDT and CDR2 YYEEEE. CDR3 loop: CASSGDFGTDTQYF. In nucleotides, the CDR3 is TGTGCCAGCAGCGGTGACTTTGGTACAGATACGCAGTATTTT.

The V gene is TRBV7-3, the J gene TRBJ2-3; a possible D gene is TRBD2 (7 bases). Trimming stripped 3 bases from V and 2 bases from J, with 12 bases between. CDR1 and CDR2 from the germline V gene are SGHTA and FQGTGA. The CDR3 sequence is 15 residues long. CDR3 DNA: TGTGCCAGCAGCTTGGGGGGGCCTTTCACAGATACGCAGTATTTT. Protein product: CASSLGGPFTDTQYF.

This chain uses TRBV5-6 with TRBJ2-1; possible D gene TRBD1, 5 bases. Per germline, CDR1 SGHDT and CDR2 YYEEEE. This CDR3 is 17 amino acids long. The V end was cut by 0 bases, the J end by 5 bases, with 18 bases between. The CDR3 loop reads CASSLVARNRRDNEQFF. Written as DNA, the CDR3 is TGTGCCAGCAGCTTGGTTGCTCGGAATCGCAGGGACAATGAGCAGTTCTTC.

V usage is TRBV10-3 and J usage is TRBJ2-7, with 13 bases matching TRBD2. The V segment lost 8 bases and the J segment 2 bases; nucleotides outside the gene matches: 3. The length of the CDR3 is 14 residues. Germline values: CDR1 ENHRY, CDR2 SYGVKD. CDR3 nucleotides: TGTGCCATCGGGGGACTAGCGGGAACCTACGAGCAGTACTTC. This translates into CAIGGLAGTYEQYF.

J is TRBJ2-3 and V is TRBV7-3; D is unclear. Germline-derived CDR1 and CDR2 are SGHTA and FQGTGA. The CDR3 is 13 residues long. Trimming took 0 bases from V and 7 from J, leaving 8 bases between them. The CDR3 nucleotides read TGTGCCAGCAGCTTAACGTCGGAGAATACGCAGTATTTT. Its translation is CASSLTSENTQYF.

The gene calls are TRBV9 and TRBJ2-3; TRBD1 matches 9 bases. The CDR3 has 15 residues. V lost 3 bases, J lost 4 bases, and 6 bases stayed unmatched. CDR1 is SGDLS and CDR2 is YYNGEE in the germline V gene. The CDR3 DNA sequence: TGTGCCAGCAGCGGAGGGACAGGGTGGGCAGATACGCAGTATTTT. Protein product: CASSGGTGWADTQYF.

The V and J genes are TRBV20-1 and TRBJ2-7; D is unclear. The germline V and J ends were trimmed by 3 bases and 6 bases, with 9 bases remaining between them. Looked up from germline, CDR1 is DFQATT and CDR2 is SNEGSKA (reference sequence). This CDR3 contains 11 residues. Here the CDR3 reads CSASPGPEQYF. The CDR3 DNA sequence: TGCAGTGCTAGCCCCGGTCCCGAGCAGTACTTC.

The table lists this clone with many counts. The J gene is TRBJ2-1, the V gene TRBV5-4; 14 nucleotides match TRBD2. This CDR3 spans 16 amino acids. From germline, CDR1 is SGHNT and CDR2 YYREEE (reference sequence). Trimming removed 4 bases from V and 7 bases from J; junction bases left unmatched: 7. CDR3 nucleotides: TGTGCCAGCAGCGGGACCGGGACTAGCGGGAGAAATGAGCAGTTCTTC. Its protein product is CASSGTGTSGRNEQFF. Together with reference TRBV5-4 and TRBJ2-1, the CDR3 gives the full variable domain: ETGVTQSPTHLIKTRGQQVTLRCSSQSGHNTVSWYQQALGQGPQFIFQYYREEENGRGNFPPRFSGLQFPNYSSELNVNALELDDSALYLCASSGTGTSGRNEQFFGPGTRLTVL.

This CDR3 reads CASSLQGEGNTEAFF. CDR3 bases: TGCGCCAGCAGCTTACAAGGGGAAGGGAACACTGAAGCTTTCTTT. The rearrangement uses TRBV5-1 and TRBJ1-1, with D maybe TRBD1 (5 bases). Deletions cut 2 bases from V and 1 base from J, with 12 bases between. Per the germline V gene, CDR1 is SGHRS and CDR2 is YFSETQ. The CDR3 sequence is 15 residues long.

The gene calls are TRBV29-1 and TRBJ1-1; TRBD1 matches at 10 bases. V gave up 4 bases and J gave up 4 bases; unmatched junction bases: 9. Germline-derived CDR1 and CDR2 are SQVTM and ANQGSEA. The CDR3 consists of 15 residues. Here the CDR3 reads CSVVVGTGVGTEAFF. The CDR3 DNA reads TGCAGCGTTGTTGTAGGGACAGGGGTGGGCACTGAAGCTTTCTTT.